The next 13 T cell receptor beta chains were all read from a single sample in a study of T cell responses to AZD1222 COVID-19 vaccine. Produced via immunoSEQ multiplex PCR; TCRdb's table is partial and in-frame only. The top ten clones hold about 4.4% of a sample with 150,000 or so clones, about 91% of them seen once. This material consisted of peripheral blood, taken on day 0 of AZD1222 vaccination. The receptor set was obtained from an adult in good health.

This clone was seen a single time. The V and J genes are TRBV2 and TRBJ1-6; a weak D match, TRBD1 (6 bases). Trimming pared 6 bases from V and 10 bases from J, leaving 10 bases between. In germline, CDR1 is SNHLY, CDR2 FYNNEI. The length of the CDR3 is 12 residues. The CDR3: CASRQGKSPLHF. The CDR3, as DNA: TGTGCCAGCAGGCAGGGGAAATCACCCCTCCACTTT.

The CDR3 loop reads CASSQGYVRESGEQFF. The CDR3 nucleotides are TGCGCCAGCAGCCAAGGGTACGTGAGGGAATCGGGTGAGCAGTTCTTC. This sequence joins TRBV4-3 and TRBJ2-1, with D maybe TRBD2 (5 bases). Trimming removed 1 base from V and 9 bases from J, with 19 bases in between. The CDR3 is 16 amino acids. Germline V gene lookup returns CDR1 LGHNA and CDR2 YSLEER.

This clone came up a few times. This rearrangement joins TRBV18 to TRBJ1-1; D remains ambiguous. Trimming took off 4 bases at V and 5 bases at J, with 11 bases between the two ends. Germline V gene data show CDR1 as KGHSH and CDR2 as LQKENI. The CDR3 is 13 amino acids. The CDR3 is CASSRSGGTEAFF. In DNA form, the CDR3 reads TGTGCCAGCTCACGGTCAGGAGGAACTGAAGCTTTCTTT.

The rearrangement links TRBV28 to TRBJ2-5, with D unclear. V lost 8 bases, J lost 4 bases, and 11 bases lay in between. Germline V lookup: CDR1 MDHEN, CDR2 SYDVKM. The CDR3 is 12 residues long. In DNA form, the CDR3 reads TGTGCCAGCGCGGATATGGTAGAGACCCAGTACTTC. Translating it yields CASADMVETQYF.

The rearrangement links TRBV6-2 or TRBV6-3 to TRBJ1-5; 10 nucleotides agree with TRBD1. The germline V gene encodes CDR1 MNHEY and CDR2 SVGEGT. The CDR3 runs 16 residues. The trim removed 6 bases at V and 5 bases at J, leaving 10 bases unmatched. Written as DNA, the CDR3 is TGTGCCAGCAGCCACCGGGACAGGGGAAGGCATCAGCCCCAGCATTTT. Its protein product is CASSHRDRGRHQPQHF.

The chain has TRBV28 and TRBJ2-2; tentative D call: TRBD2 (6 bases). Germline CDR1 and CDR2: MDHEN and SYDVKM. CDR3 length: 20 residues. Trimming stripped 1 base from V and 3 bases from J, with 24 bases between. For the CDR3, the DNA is TGTGCCAGCAGTTTATTCTTGTGGGGACTCAACTATACGGACACCGGGGAGCTGTTTTTT. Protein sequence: CASSLFLWGLNYTDTGELFF.

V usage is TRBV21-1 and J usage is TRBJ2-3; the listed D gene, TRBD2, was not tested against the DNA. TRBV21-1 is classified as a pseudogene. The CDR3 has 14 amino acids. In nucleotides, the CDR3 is TGTGCCAGCAGGAGGGGGAGGGTCGGGAATACGCAGTATTTT. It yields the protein CASRRGRVGNTQYF.

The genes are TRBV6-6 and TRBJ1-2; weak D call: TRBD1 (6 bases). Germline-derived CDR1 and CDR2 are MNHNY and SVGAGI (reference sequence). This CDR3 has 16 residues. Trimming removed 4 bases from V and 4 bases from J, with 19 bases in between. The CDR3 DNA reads TGTGCCAGCAGTTCCCCAGGTGACAGGAACGGCTATGGCTACACCTTC. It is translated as CASSSPGDRNGYGYTF.

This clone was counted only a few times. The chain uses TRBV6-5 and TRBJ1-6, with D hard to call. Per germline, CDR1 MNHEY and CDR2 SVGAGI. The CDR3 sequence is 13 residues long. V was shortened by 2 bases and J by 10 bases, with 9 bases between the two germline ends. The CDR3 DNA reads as TGTGCCAGCAGTTACGACGTAGTCTCACCCCTCCACTTT. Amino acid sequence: CASSYDVVSPLHF.

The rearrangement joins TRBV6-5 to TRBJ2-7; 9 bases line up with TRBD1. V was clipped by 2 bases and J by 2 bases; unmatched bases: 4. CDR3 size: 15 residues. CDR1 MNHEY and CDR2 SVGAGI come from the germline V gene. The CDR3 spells CASSYARTGAYEQYF. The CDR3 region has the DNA TGTGCCAGCAGTTACGCTCGGACAGGGGCCTACGAGCAGTACTTC.

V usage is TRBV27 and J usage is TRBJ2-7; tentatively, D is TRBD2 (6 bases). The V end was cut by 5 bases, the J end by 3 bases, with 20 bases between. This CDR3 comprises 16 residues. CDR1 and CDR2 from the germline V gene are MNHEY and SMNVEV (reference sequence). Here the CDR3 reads CASSLLPLGGIYEQYF. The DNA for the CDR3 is TGTGCCAGCAGTCTGCTGCCCCTCGGGGGAATCTACGAGCAGTACTTC.

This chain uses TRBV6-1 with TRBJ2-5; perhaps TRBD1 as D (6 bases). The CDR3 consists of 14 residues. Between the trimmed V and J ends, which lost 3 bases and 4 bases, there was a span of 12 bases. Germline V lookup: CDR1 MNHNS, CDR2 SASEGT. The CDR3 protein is CASSDSQGSETQYF. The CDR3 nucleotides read TGTGCCAGCAGTGATTCACAGGGTTCAGAGACCCAGTACTTC.

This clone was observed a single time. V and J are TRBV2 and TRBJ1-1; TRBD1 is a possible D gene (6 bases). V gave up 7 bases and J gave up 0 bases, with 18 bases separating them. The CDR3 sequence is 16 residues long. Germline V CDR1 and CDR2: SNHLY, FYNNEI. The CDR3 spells CASKKGQIYLNTEAFF. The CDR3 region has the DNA TGTGCCAGCAAAAAAGGACAGATTTATTTGAACACTGAAGCTTTCTTT.